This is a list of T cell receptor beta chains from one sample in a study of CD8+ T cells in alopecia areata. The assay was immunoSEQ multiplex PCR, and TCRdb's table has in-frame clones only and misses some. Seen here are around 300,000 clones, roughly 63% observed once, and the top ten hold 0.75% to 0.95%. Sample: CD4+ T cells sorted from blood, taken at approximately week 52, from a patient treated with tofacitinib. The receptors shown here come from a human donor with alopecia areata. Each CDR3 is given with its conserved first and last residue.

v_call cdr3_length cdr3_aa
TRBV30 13 CAWSSGVPYEQYF
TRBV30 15 CAWRTGGRVSYEQYF
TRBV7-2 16 CASSGHGLAANNEQFF
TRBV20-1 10 CSASRGGQYF
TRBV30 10 CAWGGDTQYF
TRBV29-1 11 CSVQGTYEQYF
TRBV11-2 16 CASSLRRGSLPDTQYF
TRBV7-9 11 CASSPLYEQYF
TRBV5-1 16 CASSLVGGRANTEAFF
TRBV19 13 CASSRGRDQPQHF
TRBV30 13 CAWTSGGKETQYF
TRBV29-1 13 CSVVDPSGNEQFF
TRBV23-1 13 CASTPVYTDTQYF
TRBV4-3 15 CASSQDSGAGETQYF
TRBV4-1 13 CASSPPQDSPQHF
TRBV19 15 CASSMIAATSGELFF
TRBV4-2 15 CASSQDEEVYNEQFF
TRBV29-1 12 CSIRQGHEGQYF
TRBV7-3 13 CASSLRGGHEQFF
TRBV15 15 CATSRPTGSNGELFF
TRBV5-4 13 CASSWTGNYGYTF
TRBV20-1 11 CRAGSAYEQYF
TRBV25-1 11 CASSESGELFF
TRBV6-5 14 CASSSPGTQNIQYF
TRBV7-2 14 CASSRTSGFYEQYF
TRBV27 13 CASSWTSGAEQYF
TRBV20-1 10 CSARQETQYF
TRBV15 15 CATSRDGQSNEKLFF
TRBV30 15 CAWSQGPISYNEQFF
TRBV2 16 CASSGVGLGGGNEQFF
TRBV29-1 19 CSVPTDGRGQGPNKRTQYF
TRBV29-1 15 CSVEAARAGFYGYTF
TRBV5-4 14 CASSPRGGVETQYF
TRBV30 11 CAWRGQDGQYF
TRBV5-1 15 CASSLAGSMNTEAFF
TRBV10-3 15 CAISDPGLRKETQYF
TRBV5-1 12 CASSLGSNEQFF
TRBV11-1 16 CASSDRPGTDNSPLHF
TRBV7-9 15 CASSLGLDITGELFF
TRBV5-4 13 CASRRGGLNEQFF
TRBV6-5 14 CASRHRLGGHEQYF